Shown below are 8 T cell receptor beta chains from a single sample sequenced in a study of cytomegalovirus exposure and HLA in healthy donors. Using immunoSEQ multiplex PCR, the repertoire was profiled, and TCRdb retains in-frame clones only, with some absent. Of some 200,000 clones listed, roughly 86% are singletons. The specimen sequenced was PBMCs. The source is a man aged 30 to 45 in good health and CMV-seropositive.

The chain carries TRBV7-2 and TRBJ1-2, with D maybe TRBD1 (5 bases). The CDR3 spans 13 residues. In germline, CDR1 is SGHTA, CDR2 FQGNSA. Trimming removed 5 bases from V and 3 bases from J, with 10 bases in between. CDR3 region: CASSPGNDYGYTF. For the CDR3, the DNA is TGTGCCAGCAGCCCAGGGAATGACTATGGCTACACCTTC.

This chain joins TRBV5-6 and TRBJ2-1; D is uncertain. The CDR3 spans 14 residues. CDR1 and CDR2 (germline): SGHDT, YYEEEE. With 4 bases removed from V and 3 bases from J, the gap between germline ends came to 11 bases. The CDR3 sequence is CASSIDTHYNEQFF. The CDR3 DNA is TGTGCCAGCAGCATCGACACACACTACAATGAGCAGTTCTTC.

The chain couples TRBV28 to TRBJ2-5; a possible D gene is TRBD1 (5 bases). The germline V gene has CDR1 MDHEN and CDR2 SYDVKM. The CDR3 runs 14 residues. Trimming left V 3 bases short and J 9 bases short, with 17 bases between. The CDR3 loop is CASSFQGPTIAQYF. DNA for the CDR3: TGTGCCAGCAGTTTCCAGGGTCCAACCATAGCCCAGTACTTC.

The CDR3 here is CASSQDRAGLNGYTF. Here the CDR3 DNA reads TGCGCCAGCAGCCAAGATCGGGCAGGGTTGAATGGCTACACCTTC. This sequence joins TRBV4-3 and TRBJ1-2; the D gene is possibly TRBD1 (5 bases). With 0 bases removed from V and 6 bases from J, the gap between germline ends came to 14 bases. This CDR3 spans 15 amino acids. CDR1 and CDR2 (germline): LGHNA, YSLEER.

This chain connects TRBV4-1 to TRBJ1-1, with D hard to call. Germline-derived CDR1 and CDR2 are MGHRA and YSYEKL. V shed 1 base and J shed 1 base, with 7 bases lying between them. The length of the CDR3 is 14 residues. The CDR3 loop is CASSQGGRNTEAFF. CDR3 DNA sequence: TGCGCCAGCAGCCAAGGTGGCAGGAACACTGAAGCTTTCTTT.

This clone was seen a handful of times. The rearrangement joins TRBV5-1 to TRBJ1-2; D gene unclear. V gave up 4 bases and J gave up 2 bases, with 12 bases separating them. Germline loops: CDR1 SGHRS, CDR2 YFSETQ. The CDR3 length is 14 residues. Written as DNA, the CDR3 is TGCGCCAGCAGCAAAGATGCGTTCAACTATGGCTACACCTTC. Its translation: CASSKDAFNYGYTF.

The chain is built from TRBV28 and TRBJ1-1; D is perhaps TRBD1 (5 bases). The germline V gene has CDR1 MDHEN and CDR2 SYDVKM. The length of the CDR3 is 16 residues. V was trimmed by 6 bases and J by 6 bases, leaving 23 bases between them. This chain's CDR3 is CASSSGTGTHYAEAFF. For the CDR3, the DNA is TGTGCCAGCAGCTCCGGAACCGGGACGCATTACGCTGAAGCTTTCTTT.

CDR3 bases: TGTGCCAGCAGCTTGCTTGCGGGGTATGGCTACACCTTC. Its translation: CASSLLAGYGYTF. This chain uses TRBV11-2 with TRBJ1-2; D ambiguous. V shed 3 bases and J shed 5 bases, with 10 bases lying between them. The germline gives CDR1 SGHAT, CDR2 FQNNGV. The CDR3 is made up of 13 amino acids.